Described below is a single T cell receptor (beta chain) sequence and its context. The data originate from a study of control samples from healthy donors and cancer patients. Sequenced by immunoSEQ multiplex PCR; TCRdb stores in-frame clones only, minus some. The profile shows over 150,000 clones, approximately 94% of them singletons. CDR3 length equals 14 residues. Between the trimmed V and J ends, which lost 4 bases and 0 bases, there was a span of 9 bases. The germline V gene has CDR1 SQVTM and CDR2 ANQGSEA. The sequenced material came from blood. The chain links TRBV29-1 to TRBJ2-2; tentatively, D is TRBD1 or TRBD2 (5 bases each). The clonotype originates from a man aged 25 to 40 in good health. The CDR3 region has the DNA TGCAGCGTTGGACAGACTACGAACACCGGGGAGCTGTTTTTT. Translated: CSVGQTTNTGELFF.